A selection of T cell receptor beta chains follows, all from one sample in a study of blood T cell repertoires in COVID-19. TCRdb keeps only in-frame clones here, not all; method: immunoSEQ multiplex PCR. Of 80,000 to 95,000 clones in the sample, under 90% were seen once. The source material was peripheral blood. These receptor sequences come from a woman aged 65 to 85 with acute or convalescent COVID-19. The CDR3 runs from the conserved cysteine through the conserved F or W. Each record gives: clone size, V gene, J gene, D gene, CDR3 DNA, CDR3 protein. D genes are given only for firm matches. Not every row has a clone size; where given, it reads once, few, many or a size class.

.,TRBV18,TRBJ2-3,.,TGTGCCAGCTCACCAGATGCGGTCGATACGCAGTATTTT,CASSPDAVDTQYF
.,TRBV27,TRBJ2-5,.,TGTGCCAGCAGGAGGGAACAGAAGCTCGAGACCCAGTACTTC,CASRREQKLETQYF
.,TRBV7-2,TRBJ1-3,.,TGTGCCAGCAGGAGCCCAGGCTCTGGAAACACCATATATTTT,CASRSPGSGNTIYF
.,TRBV6-1,TRBJ2-4,TRBD1,TGTGCCAGCAGTGGGACAGGTACCCTGGGCAAAAACATTCAGTACTTC,CASSGTGTLGKNIQYF
.,TRBV18,TRBJ2-3,TRBD1,TGTGCCAGCTCACCACGGGACAGGGCTTTAGCAGATACGCAGTATTTT,CASSPRDRALADTQYF
.,TRBV12-3/TRBV12-4,TRBJ1-1,.,TGTGCCTCTGCCTGGGGGCCCGCTGAAGCTTTCTTT,CASAWGPAEAFF
.,TRBV5-1,TRBJ2-1,TRBD2,TGCGCCAGCAGCTCTAGCGGGAGAGGTAATGAGCAGTTCTTC,CASSSSGRGNEQFF
.,TRBV7-9,TRBJ1-1,TRBD1,TGTGCCAGCAGCCCGGGGACAGTACAGAACACTGAAGCTTTCTTT,CASSPGTVQNTEAFF
.,TRBV15,TRBJ2-3,.,TGTGCCACCAGCGGACCGACTACTTGGGATACGCAGTATTTT,CATSGPTTWDTQYF
.,TRBV2,TRBJ1-1,.,TGTGCCAGCAGTGATCAGGGAAACACTGAAGCTTTCTTT,CASSDQGNTEAFF
few,TRBV24-1,TRBJ2-4,.,TGTGCCACCAGTGACGCAAGAGGTGTTCCCTTCCACTTC,CATSDARGVPFHF
.,TRBV2,TRBJ2-2,.,TGTGCCAGCAGTGGCCGCGGACAGGAGGGTGGGGAGCTGTTTTTT,CASSGRGQEGGELFF
once,TRBV12-3/TRBV12-4,TRBJ1-2,.,TGTGCCAGCAGTTCCCTATTGGGACAAGTCTTC,CASSSLLGQVF
.,TRBV5-1,TRBJ2-3,.,TGCGCCAGCAGCTTGGGAGGGCCCCCAGATACGCAGTATTTT,CASSLGGPPDTQYF
.,TRBV2,TRBJ1-6,.,TGTGCCACCCTGAACCTTCGGGACATTGTAAGATCACCCCTCCACTTT,CATLNLRDIVRSPLHF
.,TRBV28,TRBJ2-3,TRBD2,TGTGCCAGCAGTTTGTTAGCGGGGGCTAGCACAGATACGCAGTATTTT,CASSLLAGASTDTQYF
.,TRBV25-1,TRBJ1-2,.,TGTGCCAGCACCACCGCCGGTCGTGGCTACACCTTC,CASTTAGRGYTF
.,TRBV4-1,TRBJ2-5,TRBD2,TGCGCCAGCAGCACCCAGCGGACTAGGCCAGAGACCCAGTACTTC,CASSTQRTRPETQYF
.,TRBV28,TRBJ2-4,TRBD2,TGTGCCAGCAGTTTTAGAGCGGGGGGCAAAAACATTCAGTACTTC,CASSFRAGGKNIQYF
.,TRBV9,TRBJ2-3,.,TGTGCCAGCAGGGGGGGAGGCGGCACAGATACGCAGTATTTT,CASRGGGGTDTQYF
.,TRBV6-5,TRBJ1-1,.,TGTGCCAGCAGTTATAGCGGCAGCATGAACACTGAAGCTTTCTTT,CASSYSGSMNTEAFF
.,TRBV7-2,TRBJ2-1,.,TGTGCCAGCAGCTTAGGTCTAATCTCCTACAATGAGCAGTTCTTC,CASSLGLISYNEQFF
.,TRBV7-2,TRBJ2-5,.,TGTGCCAGCACCCTCATCTCAGGTGAACAAGAGACCCAGTACTTC,CASTLISGEQETQYF
.,TRBV18,TRBJ1-5,.,TGTGCCAGCTCACCAGAGGGCCCCAATAGCAATCAGCCCCAGCATTTT,CASSPEGPNSNQPQHF
.,TRBV13,TRBJ1-2,TRBD1,TGTGCCAGCAGCTTAGGACAGGGGTTACATGGCTACACCTTC,CASSLGQGLHGYTF
.,TRBV29-1,TRBJ1-1,.,TGCAGCCTTATCACTGGGGGGAGCACTGAAGCTTTCTTT,CSLITGGSTEAFF
.,TRBV24-1,TRBJ2-2,.,TGTGCCACCAGTGGTTTCTGGGGCCCACTGGCGAACACCGGGGAGCTGTTTTTT,CATSGFWGPLANTGELFF
.,TRBV7-2,TRBJ2-3,TRBD2,TGTGCCAGCAGAGCGGGAGGTACAGATACGCAGTATTTT,CASRAGGTDTQYF
.,TRBV5-4,TRBJ1-1,.,TGTGCCAGCAGCTTGGCTGCAGTCACTGAAGCTTTCTTT,CASSLAAVTEAFF
.,TRBV11-3,TRBJ2-1,TRBD2,TGTGCCAGCAGCTTAGCACTAGCGGGCCCCTACAATGAGCAGTTCTTC,CASSLALAGPYNEQFF
.,TRBV5-6,TRBJ2-2,TRBD2,TGTGCCAGCAGCCCCCGGACTAGCGGAACCGGGGAGCTGTTTTTT,CASSPRTSGTGELFF
.,TRBV18,TRBJ1-5,.,TGTGCCAGCTCACCACAGGGGCGAGTGGTGGAGCCGGAGCATTTT,CASSPQGRVVEPEHF
.,TRBV3-1/TRBV3-2,TRBJ1-2,TRBD1,TGTGCCAGCAGCCAAGATATCGGACAGGTCTACACCTTC,CASSQDIGQVYTF
.,TRBV4-2,TRBJ2-3,TRBD2,TGTGCCAGCAGCCAAGACCGACTAGCGGAAATTCTCTTTGGCACAGATACGCAGTATTTT,CASSQDRLAEILFGTDTQYF
.,TRBV19,TRBJ2-1,TRBD2,TGTGCCAGTAGACTAGCGGGTGAAAATGAGCAGTTCTTC,CASRLAGENEQFF
.,TRBV24-1,TRBJ1-2,.,TGTGCCACCAGTGATCCCCAACACGGAGCTAACTATGGCTACACCTTC,CATSDPQHGANYGYTF
.,TRBV5-1,TRBJ2-2,TRBD2,TGCGCCAGCAGCTTGGGACTAGCGGGGGGCAAAACCGGGGAGCTGTTTTTT,CASSLGLAGGKTGELFF
.,TRBV7-9,TRBJ2-1,.,TGTGCCAGCAGCTGGGAGGAATCCTACAATGAGCAGTTCTTC,CASSWEESYNEQFF
once,TRBV5-4,TRBJ1-2,TRBD1,TGTGCCAGCAGCCTAAAACAGGGGAGCTACGGCTATGGCTACACCTTC,CASSLKQGSYGYGYTF
few,TRBV2,TRBJ1-3,.,TGTGCCAGCACCCTACAGGGTTCTGGAAACACCATATATTTT,CASTLQGSGNTIYF
few,TRBV7-8,TRBJ1-1,.,TGTGCCAGCTCACCCGCCCAACAGGTGAACACTGAAGCTTTCTTT,CASSPAQQVNTEAFF
.,TRBV5-1,TRBJ1-6,.,TGCGCCAGCAGCTTGCGGGGAGATAATTCACCCCTCCACTTT,CASSLRGDNSPLHF
few,TRBV6-2/TRBV6-3,TRBJ1-2,.,TGTGCCAGCAGTTACGCAGAGCGGTATGGCTACACCTTC,CASSYAERYGYTF
.,TRBV11-3,TRBJ2-1,.,TGTGCCAGCACCGGGGGGCCGTACAATGAGCAGTTCTTC,CASTGGPYNEQFF
.,TRBV6-5,TRBJ1-1,.,TGTGCCAGCAGTTACGGTAAGGGAGCCGGTGAAGCTTTCTTT,CASSYGKGAGEAFF
.,TRBV10-1,TRBJ2-5,TRBD2,TGCGCCAGCAGTGAGCCGGGGGGCCAAGAGACCCAGTACTTC,CASSEPGGQETQYF
.,TRBV18,TRBJ1-2,.,TGTGCCAGCTCACCAACACCCAACTATGGCTACACCTTC,CASSPTPNYGYTF
.,TRBV7-6,TRBJ2-1,TRBD2,TGTGCCAGCAGCCTAGCGGGAGTTTACAATGAGCAGTTCTTC,CASSLAGVYNEQFF
.,TRBV19,TRBJ1-5,.,TGTGCCAGTAGTATCTTCGCAGGGGAAAGCAATCAGCCCCAGCATTTT,CASSIFAGESNQPQHF
.,TRBV5-1,TRBJ2-3,.,TGCGCCAGCAGCGGTGACTACAATCGGGCGGAATACACAGATACGCAGTATTTT,CASSGDYNRAEYTDTQYF
once,TRBV18,TRBJ2-5,TRBD1,TGTGCCAGCTCACCACCCGCCAGGGGGGAGACCCAGTACTTC,CASSPPARGETQYF
.,TRBV7-8,TRBJ2-3,TRBD2,TGTGCCAGCAGAATTCGGGCTAGCGGGGAGGCTAGCACAGATACGCAGTATTTT,CASRIRASGEASTDTQYF
.,TRBV6-1,TRBJ1-5,.,TGTGCCAGCAGTGAAGGCGGACTCAATCAGCCCCAGCATTTT,CASSEGGLNQPQHF